Listed here are 32 T cell receptor beta chains from one sample, sequenced in a study of cytotoxic CD8 clonotypes in ibrutinib-treated CLL. Data came from immunoSEQ multiplex PCR; TCRdb stores just in-frame clones and leaves some out. Of some 100,000 clones in the sample, 45% to 65% were seen once. The sample here was PBMCs, taken after 24 months of ibrutinib treatment. Receptors were obtained from a human donor with chronic lymphocytic leukemia.

The CDR3 DNA is TGTGCCAGCAGCCCCTCGACTAGCGGGGGGGCCAGCGAGACCCAGTACTTC. Its translation is CASSPSTSGGASETQYF. The V call is TRBV7-2, the J call TRBJ2-5; the match to TRBD2 covers 14 bases. The junction had 10 bases not matched to a gene; V was cut back by 5 bases and J by 5 bases. This CDR3 has 17 residues. Germline V CDR1 and CDR2: SGHTA, FQGNSA.

The V call is TRBV14, the J call TRBJ2-2; D may be TRBD2 (5 bases). Germline CDR1 is SGHDN and CDR2 is FVKESK. CDR3 length: 15 amino acids. Trimming stripped 1 base from V and 5 bases from J, with 11 bases between. The CDR3 DNA reads as TGTGCCAGCAGCCAAGTTAACTCGGGGACCGGGGAGCTGTTTTTT. Translating it yields CASSQVNSGTGELFF.

This clone showed up just a few times. This chain uses TRBV5-6 with TRBJ2-7, with no clear D. The germline gives CDR1 SGHDT, CDR2 YYEEEE. The CDR3 is 12 residues long. V lost 4 bases to trimming and J lost 6 bases, with 11 bases between them. In DNA form, the CDR3 reads TGTGCCAGCAGCCCCAGGTCGGGCGAGCAGTACTTC. Translating it yields CASSPRSGEQYF.

The rearrangement links TRBV29-1 to TRBJ2-5, with D perhaps matching TRBD1 or TRBD2 (5 bases each). Germline V gives CDR1 SQVTM, CDR2 ANQGSEA. Trimming cost V 4 bases and J 4 bases, with 10 bases left between them. This CDR3 is built from 12 residues. In DNA form, the CDR3 reads TGCAGCGTTGGGCTCGGGGCAGAGACCCAGTACTTC. This gives the protein CSVGLGAETQYF.

V is TRBV14 and J is TRBJ2-2; weak D call: TRBD1 (5 bases). V was trimmed by 1 base and J by 3 bases, leaving 12 bases between them. There are 16 residues in the CDR3. The germline gives CDR1 SGHDN, CDR2 FVKESK. The CDR3 region is CASSQGQGYYTGELFF. The CDR3 DNA sequence: TGTGCCAGCAGCCAAGGGCAGGGATATTACACCGGGGAGCTGTTTTTT.

This clone was detected only once. J is TRBJ2-5 and V is TRBV7-9, with D unresolved. Deletions cut 5 bases from V and 4 bases from J, with 14 bases between. This CDR3 region has 14 residues. CDR1 is SEHNR and CDR2 is FQNEAQ in the germline V gene (reference sequence). The CDR3 loop is CASSAPFPGETQYF. CDR3 bases: TGTGCCAGCAGCGCCCCGTTCCCCGGAGAGACCCAGTACTTC.

The chain joins TRBV10-2 to TRBJ1-1, with 9 bases fitting TRBD1. Trimming removed 8 bases from V and 6 bases from J; junction bases left unmatched: 7. The CDR3 extends over 13 amino acids. Germline-derived CDR1 and CDR2 are WSHSY and SAAADI. CDR3 DNA: TGCGCCAGCTGGGGACAGGGAACATCTGAAGCTTTCTTT. Its protein is CASWGQGTSEAFF.

About this clone: At the DNA level, this CDR3 is encoded by other sequences in the same sample as well. J is TRBJ2-7 and V is TRBV5-1, with D possibly TRBD2 on 5 matching bases. This CDR3 has 15 residues. CDR1 SGHRS and CDR2 YFSETQ come from the germline V gene. V was trimmed by 6 bases and J by 5 bases, leaving 21 bases between them. The CDR3 DNA sequence: TGCGCCAGCATCCTACCGAGGGCATTGAACCACGAGCAGTACTTC. It encodes CASILPRALNHEQYF.

This chain uses TRBV12-2 with TRBJ1-1; whether TRBD1, the table's D call, matches the DNA was not checked. TRBV12-2 is tagged as a pseudogene. There are 12 residues in the CDR3. CDR3 sequence: CASREQAPVASF. The CDR3 DNA is TGTGCAAGTCGCGAACAGGCGCCTGTGGCGTCCTTT.

The chain joins TRBV2 to TRBJ1-5, with unresolved D. The length of the CDR3 is 15 residues. The germline V gene has CDR1 SNHLY and CDR2 FYNNEI. Trimming took 3 bases from V and 4 from J, leaving 13 bases between them. Written as DNA, the CDR3 is TGTGCCAGCAGTGATCGGCTCCCGATGAATCAGCCCCAGCATTTT. This encodes CASSDRLPMNQPQHF.

This clone was picked up many times. V gene TRBV10-3 combines with J gene TRBJ1-2, with 7 bases that match TRBD1. Unmatched junction bases numbered 7, after V lost 7 bases and J lost 2 bases. Germline V lookup: CDR1 ENHRY, CDR2 SYGVKD. This CDR3 has 14 amino acids. The CDR3 loop is CAINDRESNYGYTF. The CDR3 DNA reads as TGTGCCATCAATGACAGGGAGTCGAACTATGGCTACACCTTC.

This clone was counted only a few times. The chain employs TRBV14 and TRBJ2-5; D uncertain. The CDR3 consists of 12 residues. Trimming shortened V by 4 bases and J by 7 bases, and 10 bases separated the two germline ends. The germline V gene has CDR1 SGHDN and CDR2 FVKESK. CDR3 sequence reads: CASSPPGRTQYF. CDR3 bases: TGTGCCAGCAGCCCCCCTGGACGGACCCAGTACTTC.

The sample holds a few counts of this clone. This chain connects TRBV6-1 to TRBJ2-5; D is ambiguous. The V gene lost 3 bases and the J gene lost 0 bases, with 8 bases spanning the gap. The CDR3 is made up of 14 amino acids. The germline V gene encodes CDR1 MNHNS and CDR2 SASEGT. This CDR3 is CASSERSYQETQYF. For the CDR3, the DNA is TGTGCCAGCAGTGAGCGGAGCTACCAAGAGACCCAGTACTTC.

The V call is TRBV10-3, the J call TRBJ2-1, with TRBD2 matching 7 bases. Germline V lookup: CDR1 ENHRY, CDR2 SYGVKD. J lost 5 bases, V lost 5 bases, and 12 bases had no gene match. The CDR3 spans 16 residues. The CDR3 region has the DNA TGTGCCATCAGTTTCAGACCCGGGACTATGGACAATGAGCAGTTCTTC. Translating it yields CAISFRPGTMDNEQFF.

The rearrangement joins TRBV19 to TRBJ1-1; a weak D match, TRBD1 (5 bases). The ends were cut back, 9 bases at V and 9 bases at J, with 23 bases in the middle. The CDR3 contains 14 residues. Germline V gives CDR1 LNHDA, CDR2 SQIVND (reference sequence). CDR3 in amino acids: CASDIPGGSPKAFF. The CDR3 DNA sequence: TGTGCCAGCGACATACCCGGGGGGTCCCCTAAAGCTTTCTTT.

The chain recombines TRBV5-1 with TRBJ2-3; D is undetermined. The V and J ends lost 0 bases and 8 bases respectively, with 10 bases between them. The germline CDR1 and CDR2 sequences are SGHRS and YFSETQ. The CDR3 totals 13 residues. CDR3 sequence reads: CASSLEAVGTQYF. Here the CDR3 DNA reads TGCGCCAGCAGCTTGGAGGCAGTAGGTACGCAGTATTTT.

The chain links TRBV19 to TRBJ2-7, with D perhaps matching TRBD1 (6 bases). This CDR3 comprises 15 residues. Germline lookup yields CDR1 LNHDA and CDR2 SQIVND (reference sequence). Trimming shortened V by 4 bases and J by 2 bases, and 15 bases separated the two germline ends. This chain's CDR3 is CASSTRRDKTYEQYF. The CDR3 DNA follows: TGTGCCAGTAGTACGCGAAGGGACAAGACCTACGAGCAGTACTTC.

The gene calls are TRBV6-1 and TRBJ1-5, with D possibly being TRBD1 (5 bases). Per the germline V gene, CDR1 is MNHNS and CDR2 is SASEGT. The V end lost 6 bases, the J end lost 1 base, and 7 bases lay between the germline ends. The CDR3 runs 13 residues. The CDR3 spells CASSRDSNQPQHF. In DNA, the CDR3 is TGTGCCAGCAGCCGGGACAGCAATCAGCCCCAGCATTTT.

The sample holds a few counts of this clone. The gene calls are TRBV25-1 and TRBJ1-1; 8 positions match TRBD1. The germline gives CDR1 MGHDK, CDR2 SYGVNS. V shed 4 bases and J 11 bases; nucleotides not matched to a gene: 9. This CDR3 comprises 13 residues. The CDR3, as DNA: TGTGCCAGCAGTGGTATGACAGGGGCCCCGGCTTTCTTT. It codes for CASSGMTGAPAFF.

J is TRBJ2-1 and V is TRBV18, with 7 nucleotides matching TRBD1. The CDR3 is 17 amino acids. The ends lost 3 bases at V and 6 bases at J; junction bases unmatched: 14. Germline V gene lookup returns CDR1 KGHSH and CDR2 LQKENI. This CDR3 reads CASSPPNRGQVVNEQFF. The CDR3 DNA follows: TGTGCCAGCTCACCCCCTAATCGCGGACAGGTGGTCAATGAGCAGTTCTTC.

The V gene is TRBV28, the J gene TRBJ2-7; D possibly uses TRBD1 or TRBD2 (6 bases each). Trimming left V 6 bases short and J 0 bases short, with 18 bases between. The CDR3 sequence is 16 residues long. Per germline, CDR1 MDHEN and CDR2 SYDVKM. CDR3 amino acids: CASRRSGDFYSYEQYF. The CDR3 region has the DNA TGTGCCAGCAGGCGATCAGGGGACTTTTACTCCTACGAGCAGTACTTC.

This clone showed up just a few times. The chain carries TRBV7-9 and TRBJ1-4; 10 nucleotides line up with TRBD1. This CDR3 is 17 amino acids long. The junction had 2 bases not matched to a gene; V was cut back by 1 base and J by 0 bases. CDR1 and CDR2 (germline): SEHNR, FQNEAQ (reference sequence). The CDR3 loop reads CASSLGQGAATNEKLFF. In nucleotides, the CDR3 is TGTGCCAGCAGCTTAGGACAGGGGGCCGCAACTAATGAAAAACTGTTTTTT.

This clone was picked up a small number of times. CDR3 nucleotide sequence: TGTGCCAGCAGTCGTAGCGGGGGGATAATCTACGAGCAGTACTTC. Amino acid sequence: CASSRSGGIIYEQYF. The V gene is TRBV6-6, the J gene TRBJ2-7, with 10 positions matching TRBD2. CDR3 size: 15 residues. Trimming at V came to 5 bases and at J to 3 bases, leaving 7 bases not matched to a gene. The germline V gene encodes CDR1 MNHNY and CDR2 SVGAGI (reference sequence).

J is TRBJ2-5 and V is TRBV30, with a possible D match to TRBD2 (5 bases). Germline CDR1 reads GTSNPN; CDR2 reads SVGIG (reference sequence). This CDR3 contains 14 residues. V dropped 2 bases and J dropped 3 bases, with 13 bases sitting between them. CDR3 bases: TGTGCCTGGAGTTCTAGGGAGAGCGAAGAGACCCAGTACTTC. Translated, it gives CAWSSRESEETQYF.

As for this clone: One end of the junction varies from germline; a read error may be responsible. The V gene is TRBV7-8, the J gene TRBJ1-1, with D possibly matching TRBD1 (5 bases). Looked up from germline, CDR1 is SGHVS and CDR2 is FQNEAQ. The CDR3 is 16 residues long. This CDR3 is CASTLGPWQGNTEAFF. The DNA of the CDR3 is TGTGCCAGCACCTTAGGACCCTGGCAGGGTAACACTGAAGCTTTCTTT.

The J gene is TRBJ2-3, the V gene TRBV18; D is undetermined. The germline V gene encodes CDR1 KGHSH and CDR2 LQKENI. The CDR3 totals 12 residues. V lost 4 bases, J lost 1 base, and 3 bases lay in between. The CDR3: CASSLRTDTQYF. The CDR3 region has the DNA TGTGCCAGCTCACTCCGCACAGATACGCAGTATTTT. Full variable domain (rest looked up from reference TRBV18 and TRBJ2-3): NAGVMQNPRHLVRRRGQEARLRCSPMKGHSHVYWYRQLPEEGLKFMVYLQKENIIDESGMPKERFSAEFPKEGPSILRIQQVVRGDSAAYFCASSLRTDTQYFGPGTRLTVL.

J is TRBJ1-6 and V is TRBV6-1, with TRBD1 matching over 7 bases. Germline lookup yields CDR1 MNHNS and CDR2 SASEGT. J was trimmed by 14 bases and V by 8 bases; bases with no gene match: 12. The CDR3 is 13 amino acids. The CDR3 reads CASSETGSRALHF. The CDR3 DNA reads as TGTGCCAGCTCGGAGACAGGGAGCAGGGCCCTCCACTTT.

The chain couples TRBV7-2 to TRBJ1-5; 11 bases map to TRBD1. The CDR3 spans 18 residues. Trimming at V came to 5 bases and at J to 0 bases, leaving 9 bases not matched to a gene. Germline CDR1 reads SGHTA; CDR2 reads FQGNSA. The CDR3 loop reads CASSRGTGGPNSNQPQHF. The CDR3 nucleotides read TGTGCCAGCAGCCGAGGGACAGGGGGACCTAATAGCAATCAGCCCCAGCATTTT.

This clone came up a few times. Within the sample, other DNA sequences also encode this same CDR3. V is TRBV7-2 and J is TRBJ2-3; D might be TRBD2 (7 bases). From germline, CDR1 is SGHTA and CDR2 FQGNSA. CDR3 length equals 15 residues. Trimming took 0 bases from V and 2 from J, leaving 9 bases between them. In nucleotides, the CDR3 is TGTGCCAGCAGCTTAGCGGGGGGGCACACAGATACGCAGTATTTT. As protein: CASSLAGGHTDTQYF. Full variable domain (missing parts from reference TRBV7-2 and TRBJ2-3): GAGVSQSPSNKVTEKGKDVELRCDPISGHTALYWYRQSLGQGLEFLIYFQGNSAPDKSGLPSDRFSAERTGGSVSTLTIQRTQQEDSAVYLCASSLAGGHTDTQYFGPGTRLTVL.

This clone has just a few counts. This rearrangement joins TRBV11-2 to TRBJ2-7, with D possibly TRBD2 on 5 matching bases. There are 13 residues in the CDR3. Germline loops: CDR1 SGHAT, CDR2 FQNNGV. Trimming removed 4 bases at V and 2 bases at J, with 9 bases between. The DNA for the CDR3 is TGTGCCAGCAGCTCGGGGAAGACCTACGAGCAGTACTTC. Protein: CASSSGKTYEQYF.

The chain has TRBV11-2 and TRBJ2-1; D possibly corresponds to TRBD1 (6 bases). The CDR3 has 14 residues. Trimming pared 6 bases from V and 7 bases from J, leaving 16 bases between. Germline V gives CDR1 SGHAT, CDR2 FQNNGV. The CDR3 coding sequence is TGTGCCAGCAGTTTATCACAGGGACGGAATGAGCAGTTCTTC. It yields the protein CASSLSQGRNEQFF.

This sequence joins TRBV5-4 and TRBJ1-2; D uncertain. The CDR3 length is 13 residues. The germline V and J ends were trimmed by 3 bases and 8 bases, with 14 bases remaining between them. From germline, CDR1 is SGHNT and CDR2 YYREEE (reference sequence). The CDR3 DNA sequence: TGTGCCAGCAGCTCGGACCGTTTGAGAGGCTACACCTTC. It encodes CASSSDRLRGYTF.